A selection of T cell receptor beta chains follows, all from one sample in a study of T cells after yellow fever vaccination. TCRdb re-called the 5' RACE reads through MiXCR, storing one row per CDR3 protein. The sample carries 620,000 or so distinct CDR3 sequences, about 12% recorded once. The starting material was PBMCs, obtained on the day of the yellow fever booster vaccination. These receptors were collected from a man aged 30 to 45 who received the YFV17D yellow fever vaccine. The CDR3 runs from the conserved cysteine through the conserved F or W. Fields, in order: CDR3 protein, CDR3 DNA, D gene, V gene, J gene, clone size. A D gene is named only where the DNA matches it firmly. Size is omitted from some rows. Given values are once, few, many or a class for expanded clones.

CAWSAPGTGIPEAFF	TGTGCCTGGAGTGCCCCCGGGACAGGGATCCCTGAAGCTTTCTTT	TRBD1	TRBV30	TRBJ1-1	few
CATSRGSAEYEQYF	TGTGCCACCAGCAGAGGTAGCGCGGAGTACGAGCAGTACTTC	-	TRBV15	TRBJ2-7	-
CASSTGLAASQETQYF	TGCGCCAGCAGCACTGGACTAGCCGCCTCCCAAGAGACCCAGTACTTC	TRBD2	TRBV5-1	TRBJ2-5	-
CASLGRGTSSYEQYF	TGTGCCAGCCTGGGGCGGGGGACGAGCTCCTACGAGCAGTACTTC	TRBD2	TRBV6-1	TRBJ2-7	-
CASIGGGLAGELFF	TGTGCCAGCATCGGGGGCGGGCTAGCCGGGGAGCTGTTTTTT	-	TRBV6-1	TRBJ2-2	-
CSARDKLETQYF	TGCAGTGCTAGAGATAAGTTAGAGACCCAGTACTTC	-	TRBV20-1	TRBJ2-5	once
CASSYGLASYEQYF	TGTGCCAGCAGTTACGGACTAGCGAGCTACGAGCAGTACTTC	TRBD2	TRBV3-1	TRBJ2-7	many
CASRPGLTSTDTQYF	TGTGCCAGTAGACCGGGACTGACTAGCACAGATACGCAGTATTTT	-	TRBV19	TRBJ2-3	few
CASSLAGTYQETQYF	TGTGCCAGCAGCTTAGCCGGGACCTACCAAGAGACCCAGTACTTC	-	TRBV7-9	TRBJ2-5	-
CASSFGGGGRNEAFF	TGCGCCAGCAGCTTTGGTGGGGGGGGGCGAAATGAAGCTTTCTTT	-	TRBV5-1	TRBJ1-1	many
CATSDLPVLSLSTRGGELFF	TGTGCCACCAGTGATTTGCCGGTTCTCTCGCTGTCTACGCGCGGCGGGGAGCTGTTTTTT	-	TRBV24-1	TRBJ2-2	-
CASSSYHEQYF	TGTGCCAGCAGCTCCTACCACGAGCAGTACTTC	-	TRBV5-6	TRBJ2-7	-
CAISESVGNPGAKNIQYF	TGTGCCATCAGTGAGTCGGTGGGGAACCCGGGGGCCAAAAACATTCAGTACTTC	-	TRBV10-3	TRBJ2-4	-
CASSQTPGKAFF	TGTGCCAGCAGTCAGACGCCAGGGAAAGCTTTCTTT	-	TRBV12-3/TRBV12-4	TRBJ1-1	-
CASRGGPWDEKLFF	TGTGCCAGCCGGGGGGGACCCTGGGATGAAAAACTGTTTTTT	-	TRBV7-2	TRBJ1-4	-
CASSLGEPGVTRPYNEQFF	TGTGCCAGCAGCTTAGGGGAGCCGGGAGTGACCAGGCCCTACAATGAGCAGTTCTTC	-	TRBV11-2	TRBJ2-1	few
CASSYVNEQYF	TGTGCCAGCAGTTACGTCAACGAGCAGTACTTC	-	TRBV6-6	TRBJ2-7	-
CASSMDGVYTEAFF	TGCGCCAGCAGCATGGACGGAGTATACACTGAAGCTTTCTTT	-	TRBV5-1	TRBJ1-1	-
CASSVGQGADTQYF	TGTGCCAGCAGCGTGGGACAGGGGGCAGATACGCAGTATTTT	TRBD1	TRBV7-2	TRBJ2-3	few
CASGGFQETQYF	TGTGCCAGTGGGGGGTTCCAAGAGACCCAGTACTTC	-	TRBV7-9	TRBJ2-5	few
CASSAGTSETDTQYF	TGTGCCAGCAGCGCGGGGACTAGCGAGACAGATACGCAGTATTTT	TRBD2	TRBV9	TRBJ2-3	few
CASSPTPPGGDEQFF	TGTGCCAGCTCACCAACACCCCCGGGAGGCGATGAGCAGTTCTTC	TRBD2	TRBV18	TRBJ2-1	-
CASSSQRSYNEQFF	TGTGCCAGCAGCTCCCAGCGGTCCTACAATGAGCAGTTCTTC	-	TRBV5-4	TRBJ2-1	-
CASSLEGVSLTDTQYF	TGTGCCAGCAGCTTAGAGGGGGTCAGCCTCACAGATACGCAGTATTTT	-	TRBV7-2	TRBJ2-3	-
CASSNLYSLHF	TGTGCCAGCAGCAACCTTTATTCCCTCCACTTT	-	TRBV21-1	TRBJ1-6	few
CASSQETGGNEQFF	TGTGCCAGCAGCCAAGAAACGGGGGGGAATGAGCAGTTCTTC	TRBD2	TRBV3-1	TRBJ2-1	-
CASNEGGSGKNIQYF	TGTGCCAGCAACGAGGGGGGGAGCGGCAAAAACATTCAGTACTTC	-	TRBV7-2	TRBJ2-4	few
CASSRIQDGELFF	TGTGCCAGCAGCCGCATTCAGGACGGGGAGCTGTTTTTT	-	TRBV7-9	TRBJ2-2	few
CASSTPGLDGYTF	TGCGCCAGCAGCACCCCAGGGCTCGATGGCTACACCTTC	-	TRBV4-3	TRBJ1-2	few
CASSNVGRSYEQYF	TGCGCCAGCAGCAACGTAGGGCGCTCCTACGAGCAGTACTTC	-	TRBV5-1	TRBJ2-7	few
CSARNVFKNTGELFF	TGCAGTGCTAGAAACGTTTTTAAGAACACCGGGGAGCTGTTTTTT	-	TRBV20-1	TRBJ2-2	-
CASSQDVAGGTDTQYF	TGTGCCAGCAGCCAAGATGTGGCGGGAGGCACAGATACGCAGTATTTT	TRBD2	TRBV4-2	TRBJ2-3	-
CASSDIISTAEKLFF	TGCGCCAGCAGTGATATTATATCGACAGCGGAAAAACTGTTTTTT	-	TRBV10-2	TRBJ1-4	many
CASSTIPSGEQFF	TGTGCCAGCAGTACGATCCCCTCGGGTGAGCAGTTCTTC	-	TRBV5-6	TRBJ2-1	few
CASSYSIGQGNIQYF	TGTGCCAGCAGTTACTCGATAGGGCAGGGAAACATTCAGTACTTC	-	TRBV6-5	TRBJ2-4	many
CASRPLLAGASYEQYF	TGTGCCAGCAGACCCCTACTAGCGGGCGCCTCCTACGAGCAGTACTTC	TRBD2	TRBV5-6	TRBJ2-7	few
CASSPGQQGSRQPQHF	TGTGCCAGCAGTCCGGGGCAGCAGGGATCGAGGCAGCCCCAGCATTTT	-	TRBV6-1	TRBJ1-5	-
CASSSIPSGTSGRADTQYF	TGCGCCAGCAGCTCAATTCCCTCCGGGACTAGCGGGAGGGCCGATACGCAGTATTTT	TRBD2	TRBV5-1	TRBJ2-3	-
CASSLATGGVYGYTF	TGTGCCAGCAGCTTAGCAACGGGTGGGGTGTACGGCTACACCTTC	-	TRBV7-2	TRBJ1-2	few
CAISGAGTNYGYTF	TGTGCCATCAGTGGGGCAGGGACTAACTATGGCTACACCTTC	-	TRBV10-3	TRBJ1-2	-
CAISESRQGSETQYF	TGTGCCATCAGTGAGTCGAGACAGGGGTCGGAGACCCAGTACTTC	TRBD1	TRBV10-3	TRBJ2-5	few
CASSLQGGVEQFF	TGTGCCAGCAGTTTGCAGGGTGGCGTTGAGCAGTTCTTC	-	TRBV27	TRBJ2-1	few
CASSSLAGDYNEQFF	TGTGCCAGCAGCTCTCTAGCGGGCGACTACAATGAGCAGTTCTTC	TRBD2	TRBV9	TRBJ2-1	many
CSVPKGSGANVLTF	TGCAGCGTTCCCAAGGGATCCGGGGCCAACGTCCTGACTTTC	-	TRBV29-1	TRBJ2-6	many
CASRLRPGELFF	TGTGCCAGCAGACTTCGACCCGGGGAGCTGTTTTTT	-	TRBV3-1	TRBJ2-2	many
CSAPLSGYEQFF	TGCAGTGCGCCACTTTCCGGCTATGAGCAGTTCTTC	-	TRBV20-1	TRBJ2-1	-
CASSLVQRTNTGELFF	TGCGCCAGCAGCTTGGTTCAGCGGACGAACACCGGGGAGCTGTTTTTT	-	TRBV5-1	TRBJ2-2	few
CASSLGRGTGASYEQYF	TGTGCCAGCAGCTTAGGCCGGGGGACAGGGGCATCCTACGAGCAGTACTTC	TRBD1	TRBV7-2	TRBJ2-7	-